This T cell receptor beta chain is from a study of blood T cell repertoires in COVID-19. Study information: In each case, the material was cDNA or gDNA derived from T cells, B-cell-depleted T cells, or PBMCs.

CDR3 length: 15 amino acids. Looked up from germline, CDR1 is MDHEN and CDR2 is SYDVKM. The germline V and J ends were trimmed by 7 bases and 3 bases, with 16 bases remaining between them. TCRdb keeps only in-frame clones here, not all; method: immunoSEQ multiplex PCR. The top ten hold 1.2% of the sample, which has approximately 140,000 clones, roughly 90% seen once. The chain uses TRBV28 and TRBJ1-5; D may be TRBD1 (5 bases). The sequencing sample was made of PBMCs or T cells enriched from blood (not recorded which). This sequence originates from a woman aged 25 to 39 with acute COVID-19. The CDR3 is CASNSGGGNNQPQHF. The CDR3, as DNA: TGTGCCAGCAACTCCGGGGGGGGAAACAATCAGCCCCAGCATTTT.